This T cell receptor (beta chain) appears in the sequencing data of a study of identifying expanded T cells in peripheral blood. A note on this clone: The target antigen is unknown.

TCRdb's table, derived via immunoSEQ multiplex PCR, lists solely in-frame clones and lacks some. This repertoire shows some 97,000 clones, 88% found once; its top ten account for roughly 6%. General study results and limits: Across healthy donors, higher total template counts meant significantly greater roughly 2-week count variance.

The TCR originated in a person aged 18 to 75 in good health. Sequencing was performed on blood.

The CDR3 is CASSQVGRFKNNEQFF. The CDR3 coding sequence is TGTGCCAGCAGCCAAGTGGGTAGGTTTAAAAACAATGAGCAGTTCTTC. The chain has TRBV14 and TRBJ2-1; D unclear. The CDR3 extends over 16 amino acids. V lost 1 base, J lost 5 bases, and 15 bases lay in between. CDR1 and CDR2 (germline): SGHDN, FVKESK. The whole variable domain, remainder taken from reference TRBV14 and TRBJ2-1, is EAGVTQFPSHSVIEKGQTVTLRCDPISGHDNLYWYRRVMGKEIKFLLHFVKESKQDESGMPNNRFLAERTGGTYSTLKVQPAELEDSGVYFCASSQVGRFKNNEQFFGPGTRLTVL.